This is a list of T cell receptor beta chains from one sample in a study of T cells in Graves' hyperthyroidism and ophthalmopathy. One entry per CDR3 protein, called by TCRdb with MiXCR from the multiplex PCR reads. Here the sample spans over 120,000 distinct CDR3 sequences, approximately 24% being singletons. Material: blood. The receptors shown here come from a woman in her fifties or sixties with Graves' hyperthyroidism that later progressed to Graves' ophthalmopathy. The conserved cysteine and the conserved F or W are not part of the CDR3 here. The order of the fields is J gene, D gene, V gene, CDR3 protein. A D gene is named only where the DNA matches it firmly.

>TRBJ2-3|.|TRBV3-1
ASSLTGGEGDTQY
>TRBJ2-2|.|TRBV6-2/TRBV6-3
ASSDRTGELF
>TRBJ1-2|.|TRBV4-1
ASSRGKTGGDT
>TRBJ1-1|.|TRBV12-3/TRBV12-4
ASSKTSGIPEAF
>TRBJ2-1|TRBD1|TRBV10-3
AISDRGQGAGNEQF
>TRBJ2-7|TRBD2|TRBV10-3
AISGTSGDSYEQY
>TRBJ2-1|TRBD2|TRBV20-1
SATKTSGSSYEQF
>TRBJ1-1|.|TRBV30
AWNWGDNEAF
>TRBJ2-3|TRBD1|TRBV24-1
ATSELGQGDADTQY
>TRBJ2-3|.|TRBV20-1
SARETLTDTQY
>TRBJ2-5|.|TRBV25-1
ASSELYSQETQY
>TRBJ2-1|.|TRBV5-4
ASSILTGRMVNEQF
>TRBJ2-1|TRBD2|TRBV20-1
SARPSGRGNEQF
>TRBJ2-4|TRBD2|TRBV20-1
SASPAGGAKGNIQY
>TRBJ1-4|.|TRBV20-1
SATTMNGLF
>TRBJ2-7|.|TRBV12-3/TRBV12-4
ASSLGVSSHEQY
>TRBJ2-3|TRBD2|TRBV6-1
ASRLGGSGADTQY
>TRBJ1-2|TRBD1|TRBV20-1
SANGQGDYT
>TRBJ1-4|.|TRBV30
AWSRPGEKLF
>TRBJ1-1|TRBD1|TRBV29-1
SVRDRVIDEAF
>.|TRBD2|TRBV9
ASSVLFWGDYNEQY
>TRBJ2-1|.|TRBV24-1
ATSDPRGRETYNEQF
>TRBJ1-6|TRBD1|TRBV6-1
ASSAGQGRYSPLH
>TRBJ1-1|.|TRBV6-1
ASAVGGLGTEAF
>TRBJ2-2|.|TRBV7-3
ASSLSRDGELF
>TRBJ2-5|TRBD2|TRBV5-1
ASSSRGVSETQY
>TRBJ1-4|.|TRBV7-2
ASSLAVGQTNEKLF
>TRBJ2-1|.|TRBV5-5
ASSLPGLDEQF
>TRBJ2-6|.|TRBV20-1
SARVETGANVLT
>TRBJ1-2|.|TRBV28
AIGPPAYGYT
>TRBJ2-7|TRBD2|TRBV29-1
SVPGWGGSLHEQY
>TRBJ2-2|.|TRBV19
ASSITGLGELF
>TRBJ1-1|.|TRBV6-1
ASNIMGQNTEAF
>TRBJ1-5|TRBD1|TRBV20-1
SAREARGGGEPQH
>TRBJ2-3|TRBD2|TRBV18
ASSLGTRSTDTQY
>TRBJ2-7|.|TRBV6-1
ASRFTEYEQY
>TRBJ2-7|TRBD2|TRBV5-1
ASSLDSGGATRAYEQY
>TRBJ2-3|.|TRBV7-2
ASSFGYTDTQY
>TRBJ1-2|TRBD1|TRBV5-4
ASSLGGTGPDGYT
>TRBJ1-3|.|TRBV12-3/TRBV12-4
ASTDGGAGNTIY
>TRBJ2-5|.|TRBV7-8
ASSRTRGGNREETQY
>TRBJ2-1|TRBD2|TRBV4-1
ASSNTPSGKYNEQF
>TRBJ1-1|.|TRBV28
ASSLESHNTEAF
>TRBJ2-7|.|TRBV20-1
SARRTLIDGEQY
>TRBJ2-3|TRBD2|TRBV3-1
ASSQNGAGEEDTQY
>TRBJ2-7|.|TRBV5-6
ASGPGNDEQY
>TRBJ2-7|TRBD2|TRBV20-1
SAYIGTSGTYEQY
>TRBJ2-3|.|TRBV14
ASSLWRGGTDTQY
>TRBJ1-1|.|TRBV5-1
ASSFGGARTEAF
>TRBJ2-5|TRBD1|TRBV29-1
SVGLGTGVETQY
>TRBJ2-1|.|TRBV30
AWTRPNEQF
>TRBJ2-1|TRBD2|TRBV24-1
ATSGTSGGTYNEQF
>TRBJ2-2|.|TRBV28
ASSSFGTPPFV
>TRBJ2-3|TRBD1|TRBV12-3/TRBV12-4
ASRHGQGRTDTQY